This TCR beta chain was documented in a study of beta chain features in type 1 diabetes. This clone was observed a few times. This CDR3 comprises 16 residues. In germline, CDR1 is GTSNPN, CDR2 SVGIG (reference sequence). With 2 bases clipped from V and 5 bases from J, the junction kept 11 bases outside the gene matches. Since all of the isolated RNA was reverse transcribed, expressed TCRB transcripts were what got sequenced. An average approximately 3.5 million reads came from naive, central memory and regulatory T cell samples. Clones were sequenced by immunoSEQ multiplex PCR, and TCRdb holds only the in-frame ones, with some missing. The sample records 150,000 or so clones, 11% being singletons.

Sequenced sample: central memory CD4+ T cells from blood. This receptor was identified in a man aged 18-30 years in good health. The chain has TRBV30 and TRBJ1-5; 8 bases line up with TRBD1. In nucleotides, the CDR3 is TGTGCCTGGAGTCCCCGGACAGGGAGGATGTATCAGCCCCAGCATTTT. This gives the protein CAWSPRTGRMYQPQHF.